This T cell receptor (beta chain) was profiled in a study of T cells after posttransplantation cyclophosphamide. The study's findings and limits: Recipient CMV seropositivity and CMV reactivation strongly tracked TRB clonality. Tissue-infiltrating T cells from skin or gut overlapped little with blood T cells. Later post-transplant blood repertoires were often dominated by donor CD8+ memory clones.

This clone was seen more than once but under ten times. The antigen remains unidentified. The V gene lost 6 bases and the J gene lost 0 bases, with 6 bases spanning the gap. From germline, CDR1 is SNHLY and CDR2 FYNNEI. This CDR3 has 13 residues. Clones were read by immunoSEQ multiplex PCR, and TCRdb kept only the in-frame ones, dropping some. The table records 50,000 to 55,000 clones, roughly 86% of them present only once. The specimen sequenced was PBMCs. V is TRBV2 and J is TRBJ1-3; D not resolved. The clonotype originates from a man aged 30 to 39 with a blood cancer, CMV-positive, and with a related stem cell donor. For the CDR3, the DNA is TGTGCCAGCAGGCAGGACTCTGGAAACACCATATATTTT. This gives the protein CASRQDSGNTIYF. Filled out from reference TRBV2 and TRBJ1-3, the complete variable domain reads EPEVTQTPSHQVTQMGQEVILRCVPISNHLYFYWYRQILGQKVEFLVSFYNNEISEKSEIFDDQFSVERPDGSNFTLKIRSTKLEDSAMYFCASRQDSGNTIYFGEGSWLTVV.